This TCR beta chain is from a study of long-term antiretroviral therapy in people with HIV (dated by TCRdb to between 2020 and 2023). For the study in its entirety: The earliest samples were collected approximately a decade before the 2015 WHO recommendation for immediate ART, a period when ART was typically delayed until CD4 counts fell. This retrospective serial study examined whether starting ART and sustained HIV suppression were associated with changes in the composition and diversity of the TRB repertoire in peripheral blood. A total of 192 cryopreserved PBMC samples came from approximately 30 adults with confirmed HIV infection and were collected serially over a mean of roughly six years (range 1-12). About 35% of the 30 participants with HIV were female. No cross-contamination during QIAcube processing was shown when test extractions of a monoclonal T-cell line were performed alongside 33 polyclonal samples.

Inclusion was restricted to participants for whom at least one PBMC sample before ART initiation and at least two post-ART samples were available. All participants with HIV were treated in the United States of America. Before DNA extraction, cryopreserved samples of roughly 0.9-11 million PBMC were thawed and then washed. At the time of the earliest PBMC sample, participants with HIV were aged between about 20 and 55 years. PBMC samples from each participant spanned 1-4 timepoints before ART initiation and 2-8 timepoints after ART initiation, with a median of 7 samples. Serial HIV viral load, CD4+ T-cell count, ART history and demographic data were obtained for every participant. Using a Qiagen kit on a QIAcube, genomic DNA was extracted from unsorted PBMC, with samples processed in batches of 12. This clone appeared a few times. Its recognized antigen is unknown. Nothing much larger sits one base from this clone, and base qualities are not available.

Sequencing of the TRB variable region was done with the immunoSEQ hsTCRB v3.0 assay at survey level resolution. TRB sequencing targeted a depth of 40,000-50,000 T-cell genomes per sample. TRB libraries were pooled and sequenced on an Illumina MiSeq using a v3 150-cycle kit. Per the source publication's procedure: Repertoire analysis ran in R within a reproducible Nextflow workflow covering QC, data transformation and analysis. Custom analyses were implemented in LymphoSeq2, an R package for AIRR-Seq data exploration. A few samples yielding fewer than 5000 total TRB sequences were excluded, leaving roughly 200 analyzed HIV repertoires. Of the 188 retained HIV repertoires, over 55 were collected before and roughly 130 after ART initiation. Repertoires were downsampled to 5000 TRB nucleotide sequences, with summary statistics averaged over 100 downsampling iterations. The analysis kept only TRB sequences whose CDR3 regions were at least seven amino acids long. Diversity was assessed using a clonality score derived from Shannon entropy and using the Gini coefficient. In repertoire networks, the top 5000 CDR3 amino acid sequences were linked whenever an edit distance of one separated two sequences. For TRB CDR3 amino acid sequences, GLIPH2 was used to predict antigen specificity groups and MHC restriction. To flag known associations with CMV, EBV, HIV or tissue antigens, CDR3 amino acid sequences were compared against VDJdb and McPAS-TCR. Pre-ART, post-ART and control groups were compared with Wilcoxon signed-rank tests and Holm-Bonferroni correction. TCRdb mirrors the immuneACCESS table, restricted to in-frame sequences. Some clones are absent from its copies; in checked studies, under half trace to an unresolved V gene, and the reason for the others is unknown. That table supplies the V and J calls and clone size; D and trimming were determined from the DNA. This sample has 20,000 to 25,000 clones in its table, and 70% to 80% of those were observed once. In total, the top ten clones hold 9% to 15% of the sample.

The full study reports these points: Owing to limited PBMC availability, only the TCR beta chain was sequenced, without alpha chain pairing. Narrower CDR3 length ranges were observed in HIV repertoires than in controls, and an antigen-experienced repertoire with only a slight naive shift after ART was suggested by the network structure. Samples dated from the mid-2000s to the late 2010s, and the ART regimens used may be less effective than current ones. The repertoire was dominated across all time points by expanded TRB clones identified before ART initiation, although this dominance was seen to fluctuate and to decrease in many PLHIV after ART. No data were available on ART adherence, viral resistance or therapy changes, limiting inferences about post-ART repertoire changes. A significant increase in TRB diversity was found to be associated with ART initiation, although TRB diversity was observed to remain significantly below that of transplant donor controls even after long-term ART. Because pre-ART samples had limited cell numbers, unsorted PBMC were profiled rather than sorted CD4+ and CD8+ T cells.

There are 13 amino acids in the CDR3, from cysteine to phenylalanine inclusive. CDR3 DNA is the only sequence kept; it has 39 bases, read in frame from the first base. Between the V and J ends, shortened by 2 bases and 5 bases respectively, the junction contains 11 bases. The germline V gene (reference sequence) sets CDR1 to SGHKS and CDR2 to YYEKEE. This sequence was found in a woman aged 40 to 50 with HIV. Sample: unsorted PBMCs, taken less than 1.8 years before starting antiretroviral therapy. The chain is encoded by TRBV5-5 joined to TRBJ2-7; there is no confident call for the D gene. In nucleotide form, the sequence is TGTGCCAGCAGCTTCTATCGCCCGGACGAGCAGTACTTC. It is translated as CASSFYRPDEQYF. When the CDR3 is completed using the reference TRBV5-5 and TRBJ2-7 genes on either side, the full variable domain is DAGVTQSPTHLIKTRGQQVTLRCSPISGHKSVSWYQQVLGQGPQFIFQYYEKEERGRGNFPDRFSARQFPNYSSELNVNALLLGDSALYLCASSFYRPDEQYFGPGTRLTVT.